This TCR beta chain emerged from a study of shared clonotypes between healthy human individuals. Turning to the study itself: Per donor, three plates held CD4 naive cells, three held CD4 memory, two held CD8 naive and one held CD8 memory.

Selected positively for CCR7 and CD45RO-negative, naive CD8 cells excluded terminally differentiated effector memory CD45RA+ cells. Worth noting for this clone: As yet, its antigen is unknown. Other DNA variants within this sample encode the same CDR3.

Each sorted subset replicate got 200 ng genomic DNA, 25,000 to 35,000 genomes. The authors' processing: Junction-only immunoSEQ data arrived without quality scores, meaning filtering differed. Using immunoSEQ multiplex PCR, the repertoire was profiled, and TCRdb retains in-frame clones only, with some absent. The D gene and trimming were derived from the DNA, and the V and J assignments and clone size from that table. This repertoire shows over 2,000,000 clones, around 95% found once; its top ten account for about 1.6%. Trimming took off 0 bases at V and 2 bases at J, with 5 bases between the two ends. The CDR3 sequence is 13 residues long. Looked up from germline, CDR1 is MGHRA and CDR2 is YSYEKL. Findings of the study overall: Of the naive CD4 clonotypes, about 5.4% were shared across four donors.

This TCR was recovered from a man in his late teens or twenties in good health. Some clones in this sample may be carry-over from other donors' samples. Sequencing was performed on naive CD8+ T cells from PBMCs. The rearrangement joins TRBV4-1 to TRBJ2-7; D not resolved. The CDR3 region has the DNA TGCGCCAGCAGCCAAGATTCTACCTACGAGCAGTACTTC. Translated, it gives CASSQDSTYEQYF.